The 6 T cell receptor beta chains listed next were all sequenced from one sample in a study of T cells in Graves' hyperthyroidism and ophthalmopathy. Using RNA transcripts as the source, TCR beta CDR3 regions were amplified. HTBI primers were the set used in a first-round RT-PCR of the TCR CDR3. One entry per CDR3 protein, called by TCRdb with MiXCR from the multiplex PCR reads. Of approximately 600,000 distinct CDR3 sequences in the sample, approximately 14% were seen once. The sequenced sample consisted of blood. Source of these receptors: a woman aged 18-29 years with Graves' ophthalmopathy.

This chain connects TRBV4-1 to TRBJ2-2; a weak D match, TRBD2 (5 bases). V lost 4 bases, J lost 7 bases, and 19 bases lay in between. Germline values: CDR1 MGHRA, CDR2 YSYEKL. CDR3 size: 16 residues. CDR3 nucleotide sequence: TGCGCCAGCAGCCCCTGGGGAAGGGCGGGTATCGGGGAGCTGTTTTTT. It yields the protein CASSPWGRAGIGELFF.

This chain connects TRBV7-2 to TRBJ2-7; 9 bases are a match to TRBD2. The CDR3 is made up of 13 amino acids. Germline CDR1 and CDR2: SGHTA and FQGNSA. Trimming removed 7 bases from V and 5 bases from J; junction bases left unmatched: 6. DNA for the CDR3: TGTGCCAGCACCGGTAGCGGGGGCGACGAGCAGTACTTC. Protein product: CASTGSGGDEQYF.

As for this clonotype: A much larger clone differs by one base, so this may be a read error. This CDR3 is missing its conserved last phenylalanine or tryptophan, likely due to a read error. The V call is TRBV18, the J call TRBJ1-1; perhaps TRBD1 as D (6 bases). The CDR3 spans 14 residues. CDR1 and CDR2 (germline): KGHSH, LQKENI. The V and J ends lost 3 bases and 3 bases respectively, with 11 bases between them. The CDR3, as DNA: TGTGCCAGCTCACCTCCGGAGGGGGACACTGAAGCTTTCTCT. Amino acid sequence: CASSPPEGDTEAFS.

This clonotype has at least ten counts. The V and J genes are TRBV27 and TRBJ2-7, with TRBD1 as a possible D gene (6 bases). Germline CDR1 reads MNHEY; CDR2 reads SMNVEV (reference sequence). This CDR3 is built from 17 residues. Trimming cost V 0 bases and J 2 bases, with 17 bases left between them. The CDR3 is CASSLSWGRTDPYEQYF. In DNA, the CDR3 is TGTGCCAGCAGTTTATCGTGGGGGCGGACGGACCCCTACGAGCAGTACTTC.

This clonotype was counted many times. The V and J genes are TRBV28 and TRBJ2-3; D perhaps matches TRBD2 (6 bases). The V end lost 11 bases, the J end lost 3 bases, and 12 bases lay between the germline ends. CDR1 and CDR2 from the germline V gene are MDHEN and SYDVKM. This CDR3 is 12 amino acids long. The DNA of the CDR3 is TGTGCCTCCCAACGGGAGACAGATACGCAGTATTTT. Translated, it gives CASQRETDTQYF.

The chain joins TRBV27 to TRBJ2-2; 10 nucleotides align to TRBD2. The germline gives CDR1 MNHEY, CDR2 SMNVEV (reference sequence). Germline trimming cut 3 bases from V and 7 bases from J; bases unmatched to any gene: 5. The CDR3 length is 15 residues. This chain's CDR3 is CASSLSLAGLGELFF. CDR3 nucleotides: TGTGCCAGCAGTTTGTCACTAGCGGGACTCGGGGAGCTGTTTTTT.